This T cell receptor (beta chain) was obtained from a study of glioma-infiltrating T cells. Using RNA template, CDR3s of TCR alpha and beta were amplified with iRepertoire arm-PCR. For one-step reverse transcription and amplification, roughly 85-450 ng of tissue mRNA or PBMC total RNA was used. TCRdb reprocessed the multiplex PCR reads with MiXCR, giving one entry per CDR3 protein. The profile shows 300,000 to 450,000 distinct CDR3 sequences, about 40% of them singletons. As regards this clonotype: No antigen is known for it.

Study-wide points: Very few CDR3 sequences were shared between tissue and blood. Shared blood CDR3 signature motifs marked patients with low tissue-blood divergence.

Germline CDR1 and CDR2: SGHRS and YFSETQ. Trimming took 5 bases from V and 0 from J; bases not matched to a gene: 2. There are 15 residues in the CDR3. V is TRBV5-1 and J is TRBJ1-6; 7 bases line up with TRBD1. This clonotype was obtained from a human donor with low-grade glioma or glioblastoma, undergoing nonglioma brain surgery, or in good health (not recorded which). The sequenced material came from glioma tissue, nonneoplastic brain tissue, or PBMCs (not recorded which). The CDR3 loop is CASRRDSSYNSPLHF. The DNA for the CDR3 is TGCGCCAGCAGACGGGACAGCTCCTATAATTCACCCCTCCACTTT.